This passage covers 28 T cell receptor beta chains from one sample sequenced in a study of blood T cells in healthy people across ages. The second PCR ran about 6 to 11 cycles with a sample-barcoded 5' primer and J-beta primers. Each CDR3 protein gets one entry after TCRdb re-called the 5' RACE reads with MiXCR. In the table there are about 670,000 distinct CDR3 sequences, around 41% of which are singletons. Sequenced material: blood. The receptors shown here come from a man older than 75 in good health.

The sample holds a few counts of this clonotype. The CDR3 loop is CASSPRGYSGANVLTF. The CDR3 DNA is TGTGCCAGCAGCCCCCGCGGTTACTCTGGGGCCAACGTCCTGACTTTC. The chain links TRBV12-3 or TRBV12-4 to TRBJ2-6; D gene uncertain. V lost 6 bases, J lost 0 bases, and 12 bases lay in between. The CDR3 contains 16 residues.

This chain uses TRBV19 with TRBJ2-1; tentatively, D is TRBD1 or TRBD2 (6 bases each). V was trimmed by 2 bases and J by 1 base, leaving 12 bases between them. Germline V gives CDR1 LNHDA, CDR2 SQIVND (reference sequence). The CDR3 runs to 16 residues. The CDR3 loop is CASSITGARSYNEQFF. The DNA for the CDR3 is TGTGCCAGTAGTATAACGGGGGCCCGTTCCTACAATGAGCAGTTCTTC. Full variable domain (outside the CDR3, taken from reference TRBV19 and TRBJ2-1): DGGITQSPKYLFRKEGQNVTLSCEQNLNHDAMYWYRQDPGQGLRLIYYSQIVNDFQKGDIAEGYSVSREKKESFPLTVTSAQKNPTAFYLCASSITGARSYNEQFFGPGTRLTVL.

This clonotype occurred many times. This chain joins TRBV7-9 and TRBJ2-2; perhaps TRBD1 as D (5 bases). V lost 2 bases to trimming and J lost 2 bases, with 9 bases between them. Germline values: CDR1 SEHNR, CDR2 FQNEAQ (reference sequence). This CDR3 comprises 15 residues. CDR3 bases: TGTGCCAGCAGCTTACGTGGGGCAAACACCGGGGAGCTGTTTTTT. Translated: CASSLRGANTGELFF.

The chain carries TRBV18 and TRBJ1-5; D might be TRBD1 (6 bases). The CDR3 spans 14 residues. V was pared by 3 bases and J by 9 bases, with 15 bases between. Germline CDR1 is KGHSH and CDR2 is LQKENI. Here the CDR3 DNA reads TGTGCCAGCTCACCCCGGGACAAGCGATGGCCCCAGCATTTT. This codes for CASSPRDKRWPQHF.

This chain connects TRBV9 to TRBJ1-2, with D possibly matching TRBD1 (6 bases). V lost 3 bases and J 0 bases, leaving 12 bases between the germline ends. The germline V gene encodes CDR1 SGDLS and CDR2 YYNGEE. The CDR3 extends over 15 amino acids. The CDR3 is CASSETGYTNYGYTF. CDR3 sequence (DNA): TGTGCCAGCAGCGAGACAGGATATACTAACTATGGCTACACCTTC.

V is TRBV21-1 and J is TRBJ1-3; the table's D call of TRBD1 was not tested on the DNA. TRBV21-1 constitutes a pseudogene. This CDR3 is built from 17 residues. For the CDR3, the DNA is TGTGCCAGCAGCAATTGGAATTTGGACAATCCTGGAAACACCATATATTTT. It translates to CASSNWNLDNPGNTIYF.

The gene calls are TRBV11-3 and TRBJ2-4, with D possibly TRBD2 on 6 matching bases. Trimming shortened V by 1 base and J by 10 bases, and 14 bases separated the two germline ends. Germline lookup yields CDR1 SGHNT and CDR2 YENEEA. The CDR3 runs 14 residues. The CDR3 DNA follows: TGTGCCAGCAGCTTAGCGGGACTCCCAGAGATTCAGTACTTC. The encoded protein is CASSLAGLPEIQYF.

The chain combines TRBV6-2 or TRBV6-3 with TRBJ2-1, with D possibly matching TRBD2 (5 bases). Germline lookup yields CDR1 MNHEY and CDR2 SVGEGT. This CDR3 is built from 18 residues. The germline V and J ends were trimmed by 0 bases and 0 bases, with 15 bases remaining between them. The CDR3 spells CASSYSWEYPSSYNEQFF. In nucleotides, the CDR3 is TGTGCCAGCAGTTACTCGTGGGAGTATCCCAGCTCCTACAATGAGCAGTTCTTC.

This clonotype was found a few times. CDR3 bases: TGTGCCAGCAGCTCACGGGCAGATACGCAGTATTTT. Its protein is CASSSRADTQYF. The J gene is TRBJ2-3, the V gene TRBV11-1; unclear D gene. The germline V gene has CDR1 SGHAT and CDR2 FQDESV (reference sequence). The CDR3 extends over 12 amino acids. V gave up 4 bases and J gave up 4 bases, with 6 bases separating them.

This clonotype was counted once. This chain joins TRBV6-2 or TRBV6-3 and TRBJ2-1, with 16 bases lining up with TRBD2. V shed 3 bases, J shed 10 bases, and the junction held 6 bases outside the gene matches. The CDR3 has 16 residues. Germline V gives CDR1 MNHEY, CDR2 SVGEGT. CDR3 residues: CASSYLGGLAGGEQFF. The DNA for the CDR3 is TGTGCCAGCAGTTATTTGGGGGGACTAGCGGGAGGGGAGCAGTTCTTC.

The chain carries TRBV4-1 and TRBJ2-7, with D perhaps TRBD2 (7 bases). The end of the DNA is better explained by TRBJ2-5, so the J call may be wrong. The CDR3 is 14 amino acids. Germline V gene lookup returns CDR1 MGHRA and CDR2 YSYEKL. CDR3 nucleotide sequence: TGCGCCAGCAGCCCCGGGGGGCCCGTAGAGACCCAGTACTTC. It is translated as CASSPGGPVETQYF.

About this clonotype: The junction differs from germline at one of its ends, possibly a read error. The chain recombines TRBV6-6 with TRBJ2-7; D unresolved. Germline V gene sequence: CDR1 MNHNY, CDR2 SVGAGI (reference sequence). CDR3 size: 14 residues. CDR3 in amino acids: CASSPGLPRYEQYF. As DNA, the CDR3 is TGTGCCAGCAGTCCCGGGCTTCCGCGATACGAGCAGTACTTT.

This clonotype was seen a handful of times. The chain has TRBV6-5 and TRBJ2-6; D call uncertain. This CDR3 comprises 15 residues. Trimming cost V 5 bases and J 4 bases, with 12 bases left between them. Germline loops: CDR1 MNHEY, CDR2 SVGAGI. The CDR3 protein is CASSQKGNGANVLTF. CDR3 in DNA: TGTGCCAGCAGTCAAAAGGGTAACGGGGCCAACGTCCTGACTTTC.

This chain links TRBV6-2 or TRBV6-3 with TRBJ1-2; 7 bases match TRBD1. The trim removed 7 bases at V and 8 bases at J, leaving 10 bases unmatched. Germline CDR1 MNHEY, CDR2 SVGEGT. This CDR3 has 13 residues. The CDR3 sequence: CASTDRTGWGYTF. CDR3 sequence (DNA): TGTGCCAGCACCGATCGGACAGGTTGGGGCTACACCTTC.

This clonotype occurred a few times. The V gene is TRBV2, the J gene TRBJ1-4; no reliable D call. Germline CDR1 SNHLY, CDR2 FYNNEI. The CDR3 covers 13 residues. Trimming took 6 bases from V and 8 from J, leaving 13 bases between them. The CDR3 sequence: CASSSLSFEKLFF. The CDR3 DNA reads TGTGCCAGCAGCTCCTTAAGTTTCGAAAAACTGTTTTTT.

This rearrangement joins TRBV6-2 or TRBV6-3 to TRBJ2-4; D is unresolved. The CDR3 spans 16 residues. V lost 2 bases and J 8 bases, leaving 19 bases between the germline ends. Germline values: CDR1 MNHEY, CDR2 SVGEGT. This CDR3 is CASSYRTRGLIYIQYF. Written as DNA, the CDR3 is TGTGCCAGCAGTTACCGGACCCGTGGTTTGATCTACATTCAGTACTTC.

The sample holds many counts of this clonotype. The chain recombines TRBV6-2 or TRBV6-3 with TRBJ2-3; D gene unclear. This CDR3 comprises 11 residues. V was shortened by 6 bases and J by 3 bases, with 4 bases between the two germline ends. Germline V CDR1 and CDR2: MNHEY, SVGEGT. The CDR3 bases are TGTGCCAGCAGCCAGACAGATACGCAGTATTTT. Protein product: CASSQTDTQYF.

This clonotype was counted a single time. The J gene is TRBJ1-1, the V gene TRBV5-1; TRBD1 might be the D (6 bases). V was clipped by 4 bases and J by 5 bases, with 15 bases between them. This CDR3 comprises 14 residues. CDR1 SGHRS and CDR2 YFSETQ come from the germline V gene. CDR3 sequence: CASSTTGWGTEAFF. CDR3 nucleotides: TGCGCCAGCAGCACTACAGGGTGGGGGACTGAAGCTTTCTTT.

Only a few counts were recorded for this clonotype. J is TRBJ2-1 and V is TRBV7-9; the match to TRBD1 covers 9 bases. Germline lookup yields CDR1 SEHNR and CDR2 FQNEAQ (reference sequence). The trim removed 10 bases at V and 2 bases at J, leaving 3 bases unmatched. This CDR3 contains 13 residues. In DNA, the CDR3 is TGTGCCACACAGGGGGCTACCTACAATGAGCAGTTCTTC. Translated, it gives CATQGATYNEQFF. The full variable domain, in which reference TRBV7-9 and TRBJ2-1 provide the parts outside the CDR3, is DTGVSQNPRHKITKRGQNVTFRCDPISEHNRLYWYRQTLGQGPEFLTYFQNEAQLEKSRLLSDRFSAERPKGSFSTLEIQRTEQGDSAMYLCATQGATYNEQFFGPGTRLTVL.

The rearrangement uses TRBV12-3 or TRBV12-4 and TRBJ2-5; 7 positions agree with TRBD2. Unmatched junction bases numbered 9, after V lost 5 bases and J lost 9 bases. CDR3 length equals 13 residues. CDR3 amino acids: CASSTSDSGSQYF. The DNA of the CDR3 is TGTGCCAGCAGTACTAGCGACTCAGGGTCCCAGTACTTC.

The chain uses TRBV3-1 and TRBJ2-1; D is possibly TRBD2 (6 bases). Germline V gives CDR1 LGHDT, CDR2 YNNKEL (reference sequence). V lost 6 bases and J 2 bases, leaving 14 bases between the germline ends. The CDR3 loop spans 15 amino acids. The CDR3 DNA follows: TGTGCCAGCAGTCCCGGGACTGCCCCCTACAATGAGCAGTTCTTC. This translates into CASSPGTAPYNEQFF.

This clonotype was counted only a few times. The gene calls are TRBV20-1 and TRBJ2-7; D is uncertain. The CDR3 totals 17 residues. The germline CDR1 and CDR2 sequences are DFQATT and SNEGSKA (reference sequence). The ends were cut back, 4 bases at V and 6 bases at J, with 28 bases in the middle. The CDR3 region is CSAIGREVYGYNPEQYF. The CDR3 region has the DNA TGCAGTGCTATTGGACGAGAGGTTTACGGCTATAACCCCGAGCAGTACTTC.

The V gene is TRBV3-1, the J gene TRBJ2-7, with D possibly called TRBD1 or TRBD2 (5 bases each). CDR3 length: 13 residues. CDR1 and CDR2 from the germline V gene are LGHDT and YNNKEL (reference sequence). Trimming shortened V by 2 bases and J by 6 bases, and 11 bases separated the two germline ends. This CDR3 is CASSQFGTGEQYF. The DNA of the CDR3 is TGTGCCAGCAGCCAATTCGGGACGGGCGAGCAGTACTTC.

The chain couples TRBV27 to TRBJ2-3; the D gene is possibly TRBD2 (6 bases). Trimming stripped 2 bases from V and 0 bases from J, with 9 bases between. The CDR3 length is 15 residues. Germline V lookup: CDR1 MNHEY, CDR2 SMNVEV (reference sequence). CDR3 amino acids: CASSLRRDSTDTQYF. CDR3 bases: TGTGCCAGCAGTTTACGGCGGGATAGCACAGATACGCAGTATTTT.

This clonotype was counted only a few times. The CDR3 nucleotides read TGTGCCAGCAGCCCCATAACGGGGGATACGCAGTATTTT. Amino acids: CASSPITGDTQYF. V usage is TRBV6-5 and J usage is TRBJ2-3, with D possibly TRBD2 on 5 matching bases. V shed 6 bases and J shed 6 bases, with 13 bases lying between them. The CDR3 contains 13 residues. The germline V gene encodes CDR1 MNHEY and CDR2 SVGAGI.

This clonotype was counted at least ten times. The chain recombines TRBV9 with TRBJ2-3; 8 bases fit TRBD2. Unmatched junction bases numbered 3, after V lost 0 bases and J lost 3 bases. Germline CDR1 and CDR2: SGDLS and YYNGEE. The CDR3 is 15 amino acids. The CDR3 reads CASSVAGGRTDTQYF. For the CDR3, the DNA is TGTGCCAGCAGCGTAGCGGGAGGGCGGACAGATACGCAGTATTTT.

The rearrangement joins TRBV7-8 to TRBJ2-7, with TRBD2 matching 8 bases. The CDR3 is made up of 12 amino acids. V lost 10 bases to trimming and J lost 6 bases; unmatched junction nucleotides: 8. The germline V gene has CDR1 SGHVS and CDR2 FQNEAQ. The CDR3 protein is CATSNGGGEQYF. For the CDR3, the DNA is TGTGCCACCTCCAACGGGGGGGGCGAGCAGTACTTC.

The chain combines TRBV11-2 with TRBJ2-3; D unresolved. The CDR3 sequence is 16 residues long. Trimming removed 2 bases from V and 2 bases from J, with 14 bases in between. CDR1 SGHAT and CDR2 FQNNGV come from the germline V gene. CDR3 protein: CASSLTAVAITDTQYF. CDR3 in DNA: TGTGCCAGCAGCTTAACCGCGGTAGCTATCACAGATACGCAGTATTTT.